This record concerns one T cell receptor beta chain sequence. This CDR3 spans 13 amino acids. Germline CDR1 and CDR2: LNHDA and SQIVND (reference sequence). V was clipped by 4 bases and J by 2 bases, with 8 bases between them. Only in-frame clones appear in the TCRdb table, and some are missing; sequencing was by immunoSEQ multiplex PCR. Of roughly 200,000 clones listed, roughly nine tenths are singletons. This specimen comes from a study of control samples from healthy donors and cancer patients. This sequence joins TRBV19 and TRBJ1-2; no clear D. Sequenced material: blood. The sequence was collected from a man aged 25 to 45 in good health. CDR3 residues: CASSRSQNYGYTF. The CDR3 coding sequence is TGTGCCAGTAGTAGGTCTCAGAACTATGGCTACACCTTC.